Shown below are 31 T cell receptor beta chains from a single sample sequenced in a study of regulatory T cells in long-lasting Graves disease. Time point meaning: newly diagnosed GD, antithyroid drugs for less than 3 months. The TCR library was made from RNA that had been extracted from PBMCs in TRIzol. Library construction for TCR beta used iRepertoire HTBI primers and Arm-PCR of CDR3 regions. From the multiplex PCR reads, TCRdb called clonotypes with MiXCR, one entry per CDR3 protein. The data show under 400,000 distinct CDR3 sequences, 16% seen once. The data also belong to a second study, concerning T cells in Graves' hyperthyroidism and ophthalmopathy.

The sequencing used peripheral blood mononuclear cells (PBMCs), collected at new diagnosis, from a patient treated with antithyroid drugs. These receptors came from a middle-aged man with Graves disease.

This clonotype was recorded many times. V usage is TRBV4-3 and J usage is TRBJ2-5; 11 bases align to TRBD2. The CDR3 sequence is 16 residues long. CDR1 and CDR2 (germline): LGHNA, YSLEER. V gave up 2 bases and J gave up 4 bases; unmatched junction bases: 6. CDR3 amino acids: CASSQSGTSGGETQYF. CDR3 nucleotides: TGCGCCAGCAGCCAAAGCGGAACTAGCGGGGGAGAGACCCAGTACTTC.

This clonotype has at least ten counts. The gene calls are TRBV12-5 and TRBJ2-1; weak D call: TRBD1 (5 bases). The CDR3 is 15 amino acids. V lost 3 bases and J lost 6, with 15 bases in between. Germline CDR1 is LGHNT and CDR2 is FRNRAP. CDR3 residues: CASGFWSGSLNEQFF. The CDR3 bases are TGTGCTAGTGGTTTCTGGTCAGGGTCCCTCAATGAGCAGTTCTTC. Full variable domain (rest looked up from reference TRBV12-5 and TRBJ2-1): DARVTQTPRHKVTEMGQEVTMRCQPILGHNTVFWYRQTMMQGLELLAYFRNRAPLDDSGMPKDRFSAEMPDATLATLKIQPSEPRDSAVYFCASGFWSGSLNEQFFGPGTRLTVL.

The chain uses TRBV18 and TRBJ1-6; 9 nucleotides align to TRBD1. The V gene end was trimmed by 3 bases and the J gene end by 10 bases; junction bases not matched to a gene: 4. CDR3 size: 14 residues. Germline assignment: CDR1 KGHSH and CDR2 LQKENI. Here the CDR3 reads CASSPGQGQSPLHF. The CDR3 nucleotides read TGTGCCAGCTCACCGGGACAGGGCCAGTCACCCCTCCACTTT.

This clonotype was counted many times. V is TRBV5-1 and J is TRBJ2-7, with D perhaps being TRBD1 or TRBD2 (5 bases each). Germline assignment: CDR1 SGHRS and CDR2 YFSETQ. The CDR3 contains 15 residues. V lost 0 bases and J 3 bases, leaving 13 bases between the germline ends. In nucleotides, the CDR3 is TGCGCCAGCAGCTTGGGGGCAGGGAGTTACTACGAGCAGTACTTC. Amino acid sequence: CASSLGAGSYYEQYF.

This clonotype was counted at least ten times. This chain uses TRBV6-1 with TRBJ2-3, with 9 nucleotides matching TRBD2. The trim removed 6 bases at V and 3 bases at J, leaving 4 bases unmatched. The CDR3 totals 14 residues. CDR1 and CDR2 (germline): MNHNS, SASEGT. The CDR3 sequence is CASRRGGRTDTQYF. The CDR3 DNA reads TGTGCCAGCAGGCGGGGGGGCAGGACAGATACGCAGTATTTT.

This clonotype was counted many times. This chain joins TRBV12-3 or TRBV12-4 and TRBJ1-6; perhaps TRBD1 as D (6 bases). This CDR3 is 14 amino acids long. V was trimmed by 7 bases and J by 6 bases, leaving 13 bases between them. DNA of the CDR3: TGTGCCAGCACCCTAGGGGGGGTTAATTCACCCCTCCACTTT. Protein sequence: CASTLGGVNSPLHF.

This clonotype appeared a few times. One end of the junction does not line up with germline, which may come from a read error. V usage is TRBV7-9 and J usage is TRBJ1-4; 8 bases match TRBD1. The CDR3 loop spans 17 amino acids. Per germline, CDR1 SEHNR and CDR2 FQNEAQ (reference sequence). CDR3 region: CASSPRQGRGANEKLVF. CDR3 DNA: TGTGCCAGCAGCCCGCGACAGGGGAGAGGAGCTAATGAAAAACTGGTTTTT.

This clonotype was detected many times. The V and J genes are TRBV18 and TRBJ1-1, with D unresolved. V lost 3 bases and J lost 3, with 5 bases in between. CDR1 and CDR2 from the germline V gene are KGHSH and LQKENI. The CDR3 has 12 amino acids. CDR3 loop: CASSPDYTEAFF. CDR3 in DNA: TGTGCCAGCTCACCCGACTACACTGAAGCTTTCTTT.

This clonotype was recorded a few times. The rearrangement links TRBV5-1 to TRBJ2-2, with TRBD2 identical over 10 bases. V was pared by 2 bases and J by 2 bases, with 6 bases of the junction left unmatched. CDR3 length: 17 amino acids. Germline CDR1 reads SGHRS; CDR2 reads YFSETQ. The CDR3 nucleotides read TGCGCCAGCAGCTTACCTTCTAGCGGGGGAAACACCGGGGAGCTGTTTTTT. Encoded protein: CASSLPSSGGNTGELFF.

This clonotype was seen ten or more times. The chain uses TRBV15 and TRBJ1-1; D remains unclear. V was clipped by 1 base and J by 0 bases, with 9 bases between them. This CDR3 region has 15 residues. Per the germline V gene, CDR1 is LNHNV and CDR2 is YYDKDF (reference sequence). The CDR3 nucleotides read TGTGCCACCAGCAGAGGAGGGTCCATGAACACTGAAGCTTTCTTT. Translated: CATSRGGSMNTEAFF. Full variable domain (missing parts from reference TRBV15 and TRBJ1-1): DAMVIQNPRYQVTQFGKPVTLSCSQTLNHNVMYWYQQKSSQAPKLLFHYYDKDFNNEADTPDNFQSRRPNTSFCFLDIRSPGLGDTAMYLCATSRGGSMNTEAFFGQGTRLTVV.

In the case of this clonotype: A far bigger clonotype differs at one base, so this is likely a read error. The V and J genes are TRBV13 and TRBJ2-1; 8 bases are a match to TRBD1. The J call is doubtful: the DNA matches TRBJ2-3 better. The CDR3 covers 16 residues. Germline V gives CDR1 PRHDT, CDR2 FYEKMQ (reference sequence). The CDR3 bases are TGTGCCAGCAGCTTACCCCTCGGGACAGGAGTGGGCACGCAGTATTTT. Its protein product is CASSLPLGTGVGTQYF.

This clonotype was observed many times. The V gene is TRBV2, the J gene TRBJ2-6, with TRBD1 matching over 10 bases. Unmatched junction bases numbered 10, after V lost 7 bases and J lost 4 bases. Germline V gene lookup returns CDR1 SNHLY and CDR2 FYNNEI. The CDR3 runs to 17 residues. CDR3 amino acids: CASIQTGGARGANVLTF. The CDR3 DNA is TGTGCCAGCATCCAGACAGGGGGCGCAAGAGGGGCCAACGTCCTGACTTTC.

This clonotype appeared many times. The chain recombines TRBV2 with TRBJ2-3; 13 nucleotides match TRBD2. The CDR3 has 16 amino acids. V trimming: 5 bases; J trimming: 1 base; junction bases outside the gene matches: 3. Germline V gives CDR1 SNHLY, CDR2 FYNNEI. The CDR3 loop reads CASSPGLAGGTDTQYF. CDR3 DNA: TGTGCCAGCAGTCCTGGACTAGCGGGAGGCACAGATACGCAGTATTTT.

This clonotype was detected many times. The CDR3 nucleotides are TGTGCCAGCAGCATCGGGACGGGGGAGCAGTACTTC. Translation gives CASSIGTGEQYF. V gene TRBV11-3 combines with J gene TRBJ2-7, with D possibly called TRBD1 or TRBD2 (5 bases each). CDR3 length equals 12 residues. Germline loops: CDR1 SGHNT, CDR2 YENEEA. Deletions cut 5 bases from V and 7 bases from J, with 12 bases between. Variable domain in full (rest from reference TRBV11-3 and TRBJ2-7): EAGVVQSPRYKIIEKKQPVAFWCNPISGHNTLYWYLQNLGQGPELLIRYENEEAVDDSQLPKDRFSAERLKGVDSTLKIQPAELGDSAVYLCASSIGTGEQYFGPGTRLTVT.

This clonotype showed up many times. The chain is built from TRBV27 and TRBJ2-2; 8 bases are a match to TRBD1. The CDR3 spans 16 residues. Germline V CDR1 and CDR2: MNHEY, SMNVEV (reference sequence). V lost 8 bases to trimming and J lost 3 bases; unmatched junction nucleotides: 11. The DNA for the CDR3 is TGTGCCAGCGTGGGGGATCAGACAGGGGACACCGGGGAGCTGTTTTTT. This codes for CASVGDQTGDTGELFF.

This clonotype has at least ten counts. V and J are TRBV30 and TRBJ1-2, with a weak D call TRBD1 (5 bases). The CDR3 covers 13 residues. In germline, CDR1 is GTSNPN, CDR2 SVGIG (reference sequence). Trimming removed 3 bases from V and 1 base from J, with 9 bases in between. In nucleotides, the CDR3 is TGTGCCTGGAGGGGACGGAGTAACTATGGCTACACCTTC. This translates into CAWRGRSNYGYTF.

This clonotype came up many times. This chain uses TRBV28 with TRBJ1-1; tentatively, D is TRBD1 (5 bases). This CDR3 contains 13 residues. Per the germline V gene, CDR1 is MDHEN and CDR2 is SYDVKM. V lost 6 bases, J lost 1 base, and 9 bases lay in between. CDR3 region: CASRLTANTEAFF. In nucleotides, the CDR3 is TGTGCCAGCAGACTGACAGCGAACACTGAAGCTTTCTTT.

This clonotype was seen only a few times. The chain combines TRBV5-1 with TRBJ2-6, with unresolved D. CDR1 and CDR2 (germline): SGHRS, YFSETQ. The V end was cut by 2 bases, the J end by 4 bases, with 10 bases between. This CDR3 region has 15 residues. The CDR3 here is CASSFSASGANVLTF. CDR3 sequence (DNA): TGCGCCAGCAGCTTTTCTGCTTCCGGGGCCAACGTCCTGACTTTC.

The chain employs TRBV5-1 and TRBJ1-2; the match to TRBD1 covers 7 bases. The length of the CDR3 is 14 residues. Germline V gene lookup returns CDR1 SGHRS and CDR2 YFSETQ. With 4 bases clipped from V and 3 bases from J, the junction kept 6 bases outside the gene matches. In DNA form, the CDR3 reads TGCGCCAGCAGCGGTGACAGGGCCTACTATGGCTACACCTTC. Its protein product is CASSGDRAYYGYTF.

This clonotype was counted many times. The chain links TRBV24-1 to TRBJ1-3; D unclear. The CDR3 runs to 15 residues. Germline assignment: CDR1 KGHDR and CDR2 SFDVKD. Between the trimmed V and J ends, which lost 4 bases and 0 bases, there was a span of 9 bases. CDR3 sequence reads: CATSEGSSSGNTIYF. Here the CDR3 DNA reads TGTGCCACCAGTGAGGGCTCGAGCTCTGGAAACACCATATATTTT.

This clonotype showed up many times. The chain couples TRBV2 to TRBJ1-5; 7 nucleotides line up with TRBD1. The CDR3 is made up of 15 amino acids. The V and J ends lost 5 bases and 2 bases, in that order; junction bases with no gene match: 6. Per the germline V gene, CDR1 is SNHLY and CDR2 is FYNNEI. CDR3 sequence: CASSQTGLGNQPQHF. The CDR3 DNA reads as TGTGCCAGCAGTCAGACAGGGTTAGGCAATCAGCCCCAGCATTTT. The full variable domain, with the rest looked up from reference TRBV2 and TRBJ1-5, is EPEVTQTPSHQVTQMGQEVILRCVPISNHLYFYWYRQILGQKVEFLVSFYNNEISEKSEIFDDQFSVERPDGSNFTLKIRSTKLEDSAMYFCASSQTGLGNQPQHFGDGTRLSIL.

This clonotype was counted between two and nine times. The chain links TRBV14 to TRBJ1-5, with unresolved D. Trimming removed 3 bases at V and 2 bases at J, with 8 bases between. CDR3 length equals 14 residues. The germline V gene has CDR1 SGHDN and CDR2 FVKESK. This CDR3 reads CASSHGSRNQPQHF. In DNA, the CDR3 is TGTGCCAGCAGCCACGGGTCACGCAATCAGCCCCAGCATTTT.

There are many counts of this clonotype. V usage is TRBV11-2 and J usage is TRBJ1-1, with TRBD1 identical over 10 bases. Germline CDR1 SGHAT, CDR2 FQNNGV. The CDR3 totals 17 residues. J was trimmed by 1 base and V by 2 bases; bases with no gene match: 7. CDR3 amino acids: CASSLLGTGVKNTEAFF. Written as DNA, the CDR3 is TGTGCCAGCAGCTTATTGGGGACAGGGGTGAAGAACACTGAAGCTTTCTTT.

This clonotype was counted only a few times. This chain connects TRBV7-9 to TRBJ2-4, with D uncertain. With 0 bases removed from V and 2 bases from J, the gap between germline ends came to 11 bases. Germline CDR1 reads SEHNR; CDR2 reads FQNEAQ (reference sequence). The CDR3 length is 16 residues. CDR3 in DNA: TGTGCCAGCAGCTTAGCAGGGCGGACCACCAAAAACATTCAGTACTTC. Protein sequence: CASSLAGRTTKNIQYF.

This clonotype was detected many times. V is TRBV7-9 and J is TRBJ2-7; a weak D match, TRBD1 (5 bases). Deletions cut 5 bases from V and 3 bases from J, with 17 bases between. This CDR3 spans 15 amino acids. Germline V gene lookup returns CDR1 SEHNR and CDR2 FQNEAQ (reference sequence). The CDR3 sequence is CASSPPDKEFYEQYF. The DNA of the CDR3 is TGTGCCAGCAGCCCTCCGGACAAAGAGTTCTACGAGCAGTACTTC.

The chain uses TRBV11-2 and TRBJ1-6, with D possibly TRBD1 on 5 matching bases. Per the germline V gene, CDR1 is SGHAT and CDR2 is FQNNGV. V lost 7 bases and J 8 bases, leaving 15 bases between the germline ends. The CDR3 spans 14 residues. This CDR3 is CASNLEGTYSPLHF. As DNA, the CDR3 is TGTGCCAGCAACTTGGAGGGGACTTATTCACCCCTCCACTTT.

V and J are TRBV7-8 and TRBJ1-2; D not certain. The germline V gene encodes CDR1 SGHVS and CDR2 FQNEAQ. The V gene lost 1 base and the J gene lost 3 bases, with 9 bases spanning the gap. This CDR3 has 14 residues. CDR3 sequence: CASSLGWGDYGYTF. CDR3 coding DNA: TGTGCCAGCAGCTTAGGATGGGGTGACTATGGCTACACCTTC.

This clonotype was recorded many times. J is TRBJ1-6 and V is TRBV2; D perhaps matches TRBD1 (6 bases). CDR1 and CDR2 from the germline V gene are SNHLY and FYNNEI. Trimming cost V 6 bases and J 6 bases, with 12 bases left between them. The CDR3 loop spans 14 amino acids. CDR3 protein: CASRVQGTNSPLHF. The CDR3 nucleotides are TGTGCCAGCAGGGTACAGGGTACTAATTCACCCCTCCACTTT.

This clonotype was counted at least ten times. The J gene is TRBJ2-1, the V gene TRBV29-1; D may be TRBD1 (6 bases). The CDR3 covers 11 residues. Deletions cut 7 bases from V and 5 bases from J, with 9 bases between. CDR1 and CDR2 from the germline V gene are SQVTM and ANQGSEA. CDR3 amino acids: CSGDTDNEQFF. The CDR3 DNA reads TGCAGCGGGGACACCGACAATGAGCAGTTCTTC.

This clonotype was counted between two and nine times. The rearrangement uses TRBV25-1 and TRBJ2-5; 7 bases fit TRBD2. Per germline, CDR1 MGHDK and CDR2 SYGVNS. The junction had 7 bases not matched to a gene; V was cut back by 6 bases and J by 3 bases. The CDR3 is made up of 14 amino acids. The CDR3 spells CASRTLGGEETQYF. The CDR3 DNA follows: TGTGCCAGCAGGACGCTGGGGGGGGAAGAGACCCAGTACTTC.

This clonotype was counted at least ten times. V usage is TRBV6-1 and J usage is TRBJ2-7, with D possibly matching TRBD1 (5 bases). Germline CDR1 reads MNHNS; CDR2 reads SASEGT. Trimming took off 5 bases at V and 2 bases at J, with 13 bases between the two ends. The CDR3 covers 14 residues. Written as DNA, the CDR3 is TGTGCCAGCAGTACCCAGGGTTTCGCCTACGAGCAGTACTTC. Amino acids: CASSTQGFAYEQYF.